What follows are 7 T cell receptor beta chains derived from one specimen sequenced in a study of control samples from healthy donors and cancer patients. Generated by immunoSEQ multiplex PCR, the TCRdb table keeps only in-frame clones and is missing some. The sample yields approximately 190,000 clones, around 90% seen once. Material: blood. Source of these receptors: a man younger than 40 in good health.

This sequence joins TRBV2 and TRBJ1-4; D is uncertain. CDR1 is SNHLY, CDR2 FYNNEI, per germline. Trimming took 3 bases from V and 3 from J, leaving 8 bases between them. CDR3 length: 14 amino acids. The CDR3 loop is CASSDRLSNEKLFF. In DNA form, the CDR3 reads TGTGCCAGCAGTGACAGGTTATCTAATGAAAAACTGTTTTTT.

CDR3 loop: CASNKYNSPLHF. The CDR3 region has the DNA TGTGCCAGCAACAAATATAATTCACCCCTCCACTTT. This chain connects TRBV12-3 or TRBV12-4 to TRBJ1-6; D gene unclear. Deletions cut 7 bases from V and 4 bases from J, with 5 bases between. CDR3 size: 12 residues.

The chain carries TRBV6-5 and TRBJ1-5, with D uncertain. Germline V lookup: CDR1 MNHEY, CDR2 SVGAGI. The CDR3 loop spans 12 amino acids. Trimming removed 5 bases at V and 5 bases at J, with 7 bases between. This CDR3 reads CASSPPHQPQHF. As DNA, the CDR3 is TGTGCCAGCAGTCCTCCCCATCAGCCCCAGCATTTT.

This chain connects TRBV18 to TRBJ2-7; tentatively, D is TRBD1 or TRBD2 (6 bases each). Germline CDR1 is KGHSH and CDR2 is LQKENI. The CDR3 runs 15 residues. The V end was cut by 3 bases, the J end by 4 bases, with 16 bases between. The CDR3 DNA follows: TGTGCCAGCTCACCTGGTCCGGGGGCCCCTTACGAGCAGTACTTC. It yields the protein CASSPGPGAPYEQYF.

The chain employs TRBV2 and TRBJ2-4; no reliable D call. This CDR3 spans 16 amino acids. CDR1 is SNHLY and CDR2 is FYNNEI in the germline V gene. V dropped 0 bases and J dropped 3 bases, with 12 bases sitting between them. CDR3 DNA sequence: TGTGCCAGCAGTGAAGCGCTTTGGCGTGGCAAAAACATTCAGTACTTC. Protein sequence: CASSEALWRGKNIQYF.

The rearrangement joins TRBV11-3 to TRBJ2-1; 11 bases are a match to TRBD2. Germline V gene sequence: CDR1 SGHNT, CDR2 YENEEA. This CDR3 has 16 amino acids. V dropped 5 bases and J dropped 8; count of bases not matched to a gene: 11. The CDR3: CASSQRASGGPHEQFF. In nucleotides, the CDR3 is TGTGCCAGCAGCCAAAGGGCTAGCGGGGGGCCCCATGAGCAGTTCTTC.

This clone was counted between two and nine times. J is TRBJ1-2 and V is TRBV4-1; D remains unclear. The germline V gene has CDR1 MGHRA and CDR2 YSYEKL. Trimming removed 0 bases from V and 8 bases from J, with 22 bases in between. This CDR3 has 17 amino acids. In nucleotides, the CDR3 is TGCGCCAGCAGCCAAGATTCTCCCCGGCTATCAACAGTGGGCTACACCTTC. Translation: CASSQDSPRLSTVGYTF.